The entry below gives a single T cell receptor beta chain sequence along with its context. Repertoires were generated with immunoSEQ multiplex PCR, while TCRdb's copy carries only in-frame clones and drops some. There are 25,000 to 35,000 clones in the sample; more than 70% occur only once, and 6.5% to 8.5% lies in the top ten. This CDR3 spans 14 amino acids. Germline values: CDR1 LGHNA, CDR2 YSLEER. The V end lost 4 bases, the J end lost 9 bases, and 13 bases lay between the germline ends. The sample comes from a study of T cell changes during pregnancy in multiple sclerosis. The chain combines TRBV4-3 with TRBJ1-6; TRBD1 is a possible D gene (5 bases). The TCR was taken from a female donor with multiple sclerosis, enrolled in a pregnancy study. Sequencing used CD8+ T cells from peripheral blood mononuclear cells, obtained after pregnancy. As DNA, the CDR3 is TGCGCCAGCAGCCGGGGGGGGAGTGGTTCACCCCTCCACTTT. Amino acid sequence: CASSRGGSGSPLHF.